This T cell receptor beta chain was recovered during a study of T cell changes during pregnancy in multiple sclerosis. Generated by immunoSEQ multiplex PCR, the TCRdb table keeps only in-frame clones and is missing some. In the table there are 90,000 to 120,000 clones, about 90% of which are singletons. The sequenced sample was peripheral blood, obtained in the third trimester of pregnancy. The TCR comes from a female donor in good health, enrolled as a control in a pregnancy study.

The CDR3, as DNA: TGTGCCAGCAGTGAATGGACAGGCCCCGGGACGACCTACGAGCAGTACTTC. It translates to CASSEWTGPGTTYEQYF. The V call is TRBV2, the J call TRBJ2-7, with 7 bases lining up with TRBD1. The CDR3 contains 17 residues. From germline, CDR1 is SNHLY and CDR2 FYNNEI. The trim removed 2 bases at V and 2 bases at J, leaving 12 bases unmatched.